Below, 6 T cell receptor beta chains from the same sample are listed, as sequenced in a study of human thymus T cells. Resections were taken during corrective heart surgery, and the thymus tissue came from these. Produced via immunoSEQ multiplex PCR; TCRdb's table is partial and in-frame only. The table lists some 130,000 clones, around 95% of them singletons, with 0.02% to 0.03% in the top ten. The sample was thymus tissue. Receptor source: a boy less than two years old with a congenital heart defect but otherwise immunologically healthy.

The V call is TRBV28, the J call TRBJ1-6, with TRBD1 matching over 8 bases. The V gene end was trimmed by 2 bases and the J gene end by 10 bases; junction bases not matched to a gene: 10. CDR3 length: 16 residues. The germline CDR1 and CDR2 sequences are MDHEN and SYDVKM. The CDR3 DNA follows: TGTGCCAGCAGTTTAATAGTCGGACAGGGAGGCTCACCCCTCCACTTT. It yields the protein CASSLIVGQGGSPLHF.

The DNA for the CDR3 is TGTGCCAGCAATTCCTGGCTTGGGCGCCTAAGGCGAGAGACCCAGTACTTC. Protein sequence: CASNSWLGRLRRETQYF. The rearrangement uses TRBV27 and TRBJ2-5, with no clear D. CDR3 length: 17 residues. CDR1 is MNHEY, CDR2 SMNVEV, per germline (reference sequence). Trimming shortened V by 7 bases and J by 4 bases, and 25 bases separated the two germline ends.

The chain recombines TRBV11-2 with TRBJ2-2; 9 bases line up with TRBD2. The germline CDR1 and CDR2 sequences are SGHAT and FQNNGV. The CDR3 is 17 amino acids. J lost 1 base, V lost 5 bases, and 8 bases had no gene match. The CDR3 DNA reads as TGTGCCAGCAGCCCACCGAGCGGGGGGATGAACACCGGGGAGCTGTTTTTT. This encodes CASSPPSGGMNTGELFF. Together with reference TRBV11-2 and TRBJ2-2, the CDR3 gives the full variable domain: EAGVAQSPRYKIIEKRQSVAFWCNPISGHATLYWYQQILGQGPKLLIQFQNNGVVDDSQLPKDRFSAERLKGVDSTLKIQPAKLEDSAVYLCASSPPSGGMNTGELFFGEGSRLTVL.

A note on this clone: This sample includes further DNA sequences coding for the same CDR3. The V and J genes are TRBV4-3 and TRBJ1-6; TRBD1 is a possible D gene (6 bases). V was shortened by 0 bases and J by 10 bases, with 13 bases between the two germline ends. The CDR3 runs to 15 residues. Germline V gene data show CDR1 as LGHNA and CDR2 as YSLEER. CDR3 sequence reads: CASSQEFRGRSPLHF. CDR3 DNA: TGCGCCAGCAGCCAAGAGTTCAGGGGCAGATCACCCCTCCACTTT.

J is TRBJ2-1 and V is TRBV25-1; possibly TRBD1 or TRBD2 for D (5 bases each). This CDR3 region has 17 residues. The ends were cut back, 5 bases at V and 2 bases at J, with 19 bases in the middle. Germline V lookup: CDR1 MGHDK, CDR2 SYGVNS. CDR3 loop: CASSKQEPGRAYNEQFF. CDR3 in DNA: TGTGCCAGCAGTAAACAGGAACCGGGACGGGCCTACAATGAGCAGTTCTTC.

This clone was found once. The V gene is TRBV5-6, the J gene TRBJ2-1; TRBD1 is a possible D gene (6 bases). V was pared by 4 bases and J by 8 bases, with 16 bases between. The germline CDR1 and CDR2 sequences are SGHDT and YYEEEE. This CDR3 comprises 14 residues. CDR3 nucleotide sequence: TGTGCCAGCAGCCTGAACAGGGTTTTTTATGAGCAGTTCTTC. Translation gives CASSLNRVFYEQFF.